This is a list of T cell receptor beta chains from one sample in a study of shared clonotypes between healthy human individuals. The data were produced by immunoSEQ multiplex PCR, yet TCRdb's version contains in-frame clones alone and is incomplete. The data contain some 2,100,000 clones, almost 96% of them seen just once; the ten biggest clones take up 0.13%. The sequencing input was naive CD4+ T cells sorted from blood. The receptors derive from a man aged 18 to 29 in good health. The CDR3 runs from the conserved cysteine through the conserved F or W. The order of the fields is J gene, V gene, D gene, clone size, CDR3 DNA, CDR3 protein. D genes are given only for firm matches. Size is stated for part of the rows, as once, few or many counts, or as a class when the clone is expanded.

j_gene: TRBJ1-2
v_gene: TRBV9
d_gene: .
abundance: few
CDR3nt: TGTGCCAGCAGCGTAGCACAGGGCCAATATGGCTACACCTTC
CDR3aa: CASSVAQGQYGYTF

j_gene: TRBJ2-7
v_gene: TRBV6-6
d_gene: TRBD2
abundance: .
CDR3nt: TGTGCCAGCACCCTTACGACGGGAGGTACCTACGAGCAGTACTTC
CDR3aa: CASTLTTGGTYEQYF

j_gene: TRBJ1-2
v_gene: TRBV14
d_gene: TRBD1
abundance: .
CDR3nt: TGTGCCAGCAGCGTATCTGACAGGGGTGGCTACACCTTC
CDR3aa: CASSVSDRGGYTF

j_gene: TRBJ2-7
v_gene: TRBV7-8
d_gene: TRBD1
abundance: .
CDR3nt: TGTGCCAGCAGCTTAGGACAGGGGATCTCCTACGAGCAGTACTTC
CDR3aa: CASSLGQGISYEQYF

j_gene: TRBJ2-7
v_gene: TRBV5-1
d_gene: TRBD2
abundance: .
CDR3nt: TGCGCCAGCAGTGCTAGCGGGGGTTACGAGCAGTACTTC
CDR3aa: CASSASGGYEQYF

j_gene: TRBJ2-7
v_gene: TRBV5-1
d_gene: .
abundance: .
CDR3nt: TGCGCCAGCAGCTTGGAGGGGGTGGCCTATAACGAGCAGTACTTC
CDR3aa: CASSLEGVAYNEQYF

j_gene: TRBJ1-2
v_gene: TRBV6-5
d_gene: .
abundance: .
CDR3nt: TGTGCCAGCAGGAGAACGGACGGCTATGGCTACACCTTC
CDR3aa: CASRRTDGYGYTF

j_gene: TRBJ2-7
v_gene: TRBV4-1
d_gene: TRBD2
abundance: .
CDR3nt: TGCGCCAGCAGCCCTGGGCGGGGGACCCTTTACGAGCAGTACTTC
CDR3aa: CASSPGRGTLYEQYF

j_gene: TRBJ2-2
v_gene: TRBV4-3
d_gene: .
abundance: .
CDR3nt: TGCGCCAGCAGCCAAGATGATATCCGGGCGGATAACACCGGGGAGCTGTTTTTT
CDR3aa: CASSQDDIRADNTGELFF

j_gene: TRBJ2-7
v_gene: TRBV6-5
d_gene: .
abundance: .
CDR3nt: TGTGCCAGCGGACTCCAGGGGCCCCTAGACTTC
CDR3aa: CASGLQGPLDF

j_gene: TRBJ2-2
v_gene: TRBV7-2
d_gene: .
abundance: once
CDR3nt: TGTGCCAGCAGCTTAATCCTCGGGGTCACCGGGGAGCTGTTTTTT
CDR3aa: CASSLILGVTGELFF

j_gene: TRBJ2-1
v_gene: TRBV5-6
d_gene: TRBD2
abundance: .
CDR3nt: TGTGCCAGCAGTTCCGGGACTAGCGGGTACAATGAGCAGTTCTTC
CDR3aa: CASSSGTSGYNEQFF

j_gene: TRBJ2-7
v_gene: TRBV28
d_gene: TRBD1
abundance: .
CDR3nt: TGTGCCAGCAGTTCCCAGGACAGGGACGAGCAGTACTTC
CDR3aa: CASSSQDRDEQYF

j_gene: TRBJ1-6
v_gene: TRBV27
d_gene: TRBD1
abundance: .
CDR3nt: TGTGCCAGCACCGTGTACGGACAGGGTTATAATTCACCCCTCCACTTT
CDR3aa: CASTVYGQGYNSPLHF

j_gene: TRBJ1-4
v_gene: TRBV6-1
d_gene: .
abundance: .
CDR3nt: TGTGCCAGCAGATTAGAGACCCCTAATGAAAAACTGTTTTTT
CDR3aa: CASRLETPNEKLFF

j_gene: TRBJ2-7
v_gene: TRBV27
d_gene: .
abundance: .
CDR3nt: TGTGCCAGCAGTTACAAGCAGTACTTC
CDR3aa: CASSYKQYF

j_gene: TRBJ2-3
v_gene: TRBV5-4
d_gene: .
abundance: .
CDR3nt: TGTGCCAGCAGGGCTGGGACTAGCACAGATACGCAGTATTTT
CDR3aa: CASRAGTSTDTQYF

j_gene: TRBJ2-5
v_gene: TRBV19
d_gene: TRBD2
abundance: .
CDR3nt: TGTGCCAGTAAGGAGCGGGGGTTTCAAGAGACCCAGTACTTC
CDR3aa: CASKERGFQETQYF

j_gene: TRBJ1-4
v_gene: TRBV2
d_gene: .
abundance: .
CDR3nt: TGTGCCAGCAGTGGACAGAGAACTAATGAAAAACTGTTTTTT
CDR3aa: CASSGQRTNEKLFF

j_gene: TRBJ2-5
v_gene: TRBV19
d_gene: .
abundance: .
CDR3nt: TGTGCCAGTAGTAGCGGACAGAAGACCCAAGAGACCCAGTACTTC
CDR3aa: CASSSGQKTQETQYF

j_gene: TRBJ1-1
v_gene: TRBV18
d_gene: .
abundance: once
CDR3nt: TGTGCCAGCTTTTCTTCCCCGACGGCTAACACTGAAGCTTTCTTT
CDR3aa: CASFSSPTANTEAFF

j_gene: TRBJ2-3
v_gene: TRBV9
d_gene: TRBD2
abundance: once
CDR3nt: TGTGCCAGCAGCCTTTATAGCGGGGACAGCACAGATACGCAGTATTTT
CDR3aa: CASSLYSGDSTDTQYF

j_gene: TRBJ2-2
v_gene: TRBV7-9
d_gene: TRBD1
abundance: .
CDR3nt: TGTGCCAGCAGCTGGGACAGGTACACCGGGGAGCTGTTTTTT
CDR3aa: CASSWDRYTGELFF

j_gene: TRBJ2-3
v_gene: TRBV30
d_gene: .
abundance: .
CDR3nt: TGTGCCTGTGAACGAGACCCGGGGGGCACAGATACGCAGTATTTT
CDR3aa: CACERDPGGTDTQYF